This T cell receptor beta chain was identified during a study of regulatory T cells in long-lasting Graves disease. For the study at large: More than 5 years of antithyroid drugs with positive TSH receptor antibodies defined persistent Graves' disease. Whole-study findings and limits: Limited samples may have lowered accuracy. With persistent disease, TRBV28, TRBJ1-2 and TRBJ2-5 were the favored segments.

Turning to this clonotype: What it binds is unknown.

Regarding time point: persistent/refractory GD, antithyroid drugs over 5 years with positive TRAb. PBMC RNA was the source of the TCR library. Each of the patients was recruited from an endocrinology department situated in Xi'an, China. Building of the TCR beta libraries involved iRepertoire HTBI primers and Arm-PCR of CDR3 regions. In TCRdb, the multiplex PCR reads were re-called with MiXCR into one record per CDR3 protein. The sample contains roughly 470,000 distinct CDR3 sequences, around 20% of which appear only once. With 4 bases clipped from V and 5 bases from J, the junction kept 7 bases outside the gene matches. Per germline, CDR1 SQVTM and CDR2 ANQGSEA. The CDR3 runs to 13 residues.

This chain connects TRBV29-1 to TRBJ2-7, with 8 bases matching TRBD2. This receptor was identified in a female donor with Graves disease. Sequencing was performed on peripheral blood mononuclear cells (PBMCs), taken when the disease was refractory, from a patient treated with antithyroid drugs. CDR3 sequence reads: CSVVSGAGDEQYF. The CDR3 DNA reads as TGCAGCGTTGTTAGCGGGGCAGGTGACGAGCAGTACTTC.